This TCR beta chain was sequenced for a study of cytomegalovirus exposure and HLA in healthy donors. General study points: Among TCR beta chains, those listed as cytomegalovirus-associated numbered around 180. While the bulk of TCR sequences proved rare, some public TCRs turned up in many donors. Within the 120 or so validation repertoires, first-cohort TCR clusters tended to co-occur, according to a later analysis. With high specificity and sensitivity, the classifier reportedly diagnosed cytomegalovirus status.

Using immunoSEQ multiplex PCR, the repertoire was profiled, and TCRdb retains in-frame clones only, with some absent. Of some 150,000 clones in the sample, 89% were seen once. This CDR3 is 15 amino acids long. V was clipped by 4 bases and J by 6 bases, with 16 bases between them. CDR1 MNHNS and CDR2 SASEGT come from the germline V gene. To note about this clone: Its matching antigen is unknown.

This chain joins TRBV6-1 and TRBJ1-5; a possible D gene is TRBD1 (5 bases). This sequence was found in a woman aged 18 to 35 in good health and CMV-seropositive. Input material: PBMCs. The CDR3 protein is CASSGAQGDSQPQHF. CDR3 DNA: TGTGCCAGCAGTGGAGCTCAGGGTGACAGTCAGCCCCAGCATTTT.